This TCR beta chain was retrieved from a study of metastatic and nonmetastatic thyroid tumors. Patients were all untreated before their thyroid surgery. V was pared by 4 bases and J by 9 bases, with 11 bases between. Germline CDR1 and CDR2: MGHDK and SYGVNS. The CDR3 consists of 12 residues. Using MiXCR, TCRdb reanalyzed the PCR reads. The data hold over 50,000 clones, with 25% to 30% observed a single time. The TCR was taken from a female donor with papillary thyroid cancer or a benign thyroid nodule (not recorded which). Some clones in this sample may be carry-over from other donors' samples. The sample taken for sequencing was blood. V gene TRBV25-1 combines with J gene TRBJ2-3; D remains unclear. The CDR3 spells CASSGPIGTQYF. The CDR3, as DNA: TGTGCCAGCAGTGGACCCATTGGGACGCAGTATTTT.